This T cell receptor beta chain derives from a study of blood T cell repertoires in COVID-19. In the original analysis: It was from reference gene primer amplification that nucleated cell counts were estimated. Repertoires were generated with immunoSEQ multiplex PCR, while TCRdb's copy carries only in-frame clones and drops some. Clonal size and the V and J genes are those of that table, whereas D and trimming came from the DNA. The sample records 440,000 or so clones, roughly 90% being singletons. Per the germline V gene, CDR1 is SGHNT and CDR2 is YENEEA. V lost 1 base to trimming and J lost 10 bases; unmatched junction nucleotides: 6. The CDR3 has 15 amino acids.

Sequenced: peripheral blood. The chain joins TRBV11-3 to TRBJ2-1, with 11 bases aligning to TRBD2. The sequence was collected from a woman aged 40 to 49 with COVID-19, enrolled during active disease. CDR3: CASSLAPLAGGEQFF. The CDR3 region has the DNA TGTGCCAGCAGCTTAGCCCCCCTAGCGGGAGGCGAGCAGTTCTTC.